Following are 9 T cell receptor beta chains from one sample sequenced in a study of T cell responses to AZD1222 COVID-19 vaccine (TCRdb year 2021). Receptor amplification or capture employed the immunoSEQ multiplex PCR assay. As stored in TCRdb, this immuneACCESS dataset retains in-frame rearrangements with V and J assigned. A fraction of the clones does not appear; measured against another copy, unresolved V genes explain less than half of the discrepancy, and the remainder lacks a known reason. This sample comprises some 120,000 clones, about 89% of them detected only once. The biggest ten clones account for 25% to 30% of the sample. The sample's time point label, in plain terms: baseline before first vaccination. Sample: peripheral blood, taken on day 0 of AZD1222 vaccination. The receptor set was obtained from an adult in good health.

The chain employs TRBV6-2 or TRBV6-3 and TRBJ1-2; D is perhaps TRBD1 (5 bases). V dropped 2 bases and J dropped 4 bases, with 8 bases sitting between them. Germline CDR1 and CDR2: MNHEY and SVGEGT. The CDR3 has 13 residues. The CDR3 DNA is TGTGCCAGCAGTTACCGGCAGGGCTATGGCTACACCTTC. Translation: CASSYRQGYGYTF.

As to this clone: The same CDR3 arises from other DNA sequences in this sample as well. This sequence joins TRBV24-1 and TRBJ1-1; TRBD1 is a possible D gene (5 bases). The CDR3 spans 12 residues. The germline gives CDR1 KGHDR, CDR2 SFDVKD. Trimming pared 4 bases from V and 7 bases from J, leaving 9 bases between. CDR3 nucleotide sequence: TGTGCCACCAGTGACGGGAGGGGTGAAGCTTTCTTT. Translating gives CATSDGRGEAFF.

There are a few counts of this clone. The J gene is TRBJ2-1, the V gene TRBV9; 8 bases are shared with TRBD1. The CDR3 consists of 11 residues. Germline V lookup: CDR1 SGDLS, CDR2 YYNGEE. The ends lost 8 bases at V and 8 bases at J; junction bases unmatched: 3. The CDR3 region is CASARGHEQFF. The CDR3 DNA follows: TGTGCCAGTGCCAGGGGGCATGAGCAGTTCTTC.

The chain employs TRBV3-1 (or the pseudogene TRBV3-2) and TRBJ1-4; D is perhaps TRBD1 (5 bases). The V end lost 1 base, the J end lost 7 bases, and 13 bases lay between the germline ends. Germline V gene sequence: CDR1 LGHDT, CDR2 YNNKEL (reference sequence). The CDR3 consists of 15 residues. CDR3 coding DNA: TGTGCCAGCAGCCAAGCGGGGCAGGGAAGTGAAAAACTGTTTTTT. It encodes CASSQAGQGSEKLFF.

V usage is TRBV5-1 and J usage is TRBJ2-7; 9 bases are a match to TRBD1. The length of the CDR3 is 15 residues. Germline assignment: CDR1 SGHRS and CDR2 YFSETQ. J was trimmed by 3 bases and V by 2 bases; bases with no gene match: 6. Here the CDR3 reads CASSLKDRGGYEQYF. CDR3 in DNA: TGCGCCAGCAGCTTAAAGGACAGGGGAGGCTACGAGCAGTACTTC.

The genes are TRBV27 and TRBJ1-2; 7 bases align to TRBD1. Trimming removed 5 bases from V and 4 bases from J; junction bases left unmatched: 10. Germline V lookup: CDR1 MNHEY, CDR2 SMNVEV (reference sequence). CDR3 length equals 15 residues. The CDR3 sequence is CASSPSGQVTYGYTF. The CDR3 nucleotides are TGTGCCAGCAGTCCTAGCGGACAGGTTACCTATGGCTACACCTTC.

The rearrangement joins TRBV12-3 or TRBV12-4 to TRBJ1-5, with D unclear. Trimming cost V 3 bases and J 7 bases, with 10 bases left between them. The CDR3 consists of 13 residues. The CDR3: CASSFAYGQPQHF. The CDR3, as DNA: TGTGCCAGCAGTTTCGCCTACGGACAGCCCCAGCATTTT.

V is TRBV5-5 and J is TRBJ1-6; 10 bases are shared with TRBD1. The CDR3 totals 15 residues. Per the germline V gene, CDR1 is SGHKS and CDR2 is YYEKEE (reference sequence). V trimming: 3 bases; J trimming: 10 bases; junction bases outside the gene matches: 7. The CDR3 loop reads CASSYGTGVGSPLHF. The CDR3 coding sequence is TGTGCCAGCAGCTACGGGACAGGGGTTGGATCACCCCTCCACTTT.

This clone was detected a few times. The chain is built from TRBV27 and TRBJ1-1; D unclear. The CDR3 has 15 amino acids. Germline CDR1 MNHEY, CDR2 SMNVEV (reference sequence). V lost 4 bases and J 1 base, leaving 13 bases between the germline ends. The CDR3 protein is CASSSYPTGNTEAFF. As DNA, the CDR3 is TGTGCCAGCAGTTCCTATCCGACTGGGAACACTGAAGCTTTCTTT.